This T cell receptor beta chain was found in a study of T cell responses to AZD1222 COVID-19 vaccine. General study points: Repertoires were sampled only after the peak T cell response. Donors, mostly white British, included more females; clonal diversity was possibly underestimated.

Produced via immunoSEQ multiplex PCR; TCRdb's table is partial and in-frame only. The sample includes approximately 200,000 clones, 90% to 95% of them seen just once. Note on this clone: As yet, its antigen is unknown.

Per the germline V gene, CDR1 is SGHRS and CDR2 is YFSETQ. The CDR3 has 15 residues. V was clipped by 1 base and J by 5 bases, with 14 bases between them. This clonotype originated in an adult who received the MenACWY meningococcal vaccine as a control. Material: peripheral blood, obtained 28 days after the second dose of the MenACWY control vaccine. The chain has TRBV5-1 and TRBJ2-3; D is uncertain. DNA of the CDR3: TGCGCCAGCAGCTTGTCGGACCCAATGGGAGATACGCAGTATTTT. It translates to CASSLSDPMGDTQYF.